This T cell receptor (beta chain) was retrieved from a study of cytomegalovirus exposure and HLA in healthy donors. General study points: In a later analysis, CMV-associated beta chains were mostly HLA-associated, it appeared.

Per the germline V gene, CDR1 is MNHEY and CDR2 is SVGAGI. Trimming removed 5 bases from V and 1 base from J; junction bases left unmatched: 3. The CDR3 totals 15 residues. The PCR had 60 Vbeta and 13 Jbeta primers. Produced via immunoSEQ multiplex PCR; TCRdb's table is partial and in-frame only. The sample records 150,000 or so clones, 65% to 85% being singletons. Note on this clone: Its antigen is not identified.

Sequencing was done on a sample of PBMCs. The source is a man in his fifties or sixties in good health and CMV-seronegative. This chain uses TRBV6-5 with TRBJ2-2; 8 nucleotides match TRBD2. As DNA, the CDR3 is TGTGCCAGCAGTCTTCTAGCGGGGAACACCGGGGAGCTGTTTTTT. Its protein is CASSLLAGNTGELFF.